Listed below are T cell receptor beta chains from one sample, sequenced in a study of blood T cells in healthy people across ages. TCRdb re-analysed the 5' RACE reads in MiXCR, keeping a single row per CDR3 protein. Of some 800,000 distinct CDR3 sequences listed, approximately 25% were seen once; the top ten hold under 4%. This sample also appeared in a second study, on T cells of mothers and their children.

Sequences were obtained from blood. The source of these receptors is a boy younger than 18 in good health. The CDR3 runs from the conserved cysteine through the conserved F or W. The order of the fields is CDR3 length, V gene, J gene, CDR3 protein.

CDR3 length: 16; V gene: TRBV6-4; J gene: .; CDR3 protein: CASSDSGGEPHNEQFF
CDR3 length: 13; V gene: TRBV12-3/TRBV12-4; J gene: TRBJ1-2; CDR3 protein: CASSSGAALGYTF
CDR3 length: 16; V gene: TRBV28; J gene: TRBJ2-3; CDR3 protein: CASSPALAGGADTQYF
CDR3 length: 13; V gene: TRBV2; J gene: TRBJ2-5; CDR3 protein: CASSFQNQETQYF
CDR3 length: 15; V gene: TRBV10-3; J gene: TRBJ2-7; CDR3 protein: CATLDRPPPVFVQYF
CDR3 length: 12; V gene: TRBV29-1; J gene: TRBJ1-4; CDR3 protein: CSVESGNEKLFF
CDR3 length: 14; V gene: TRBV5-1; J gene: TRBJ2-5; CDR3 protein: CASSLGPEEETQYF
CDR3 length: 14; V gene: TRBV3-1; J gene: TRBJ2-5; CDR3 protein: CASSQQAPQETQYF
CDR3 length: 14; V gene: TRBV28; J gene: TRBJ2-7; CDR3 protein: CASKAVGPRYEQYF
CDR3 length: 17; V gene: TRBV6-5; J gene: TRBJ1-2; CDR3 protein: CASSLNSETGRLYGYTF
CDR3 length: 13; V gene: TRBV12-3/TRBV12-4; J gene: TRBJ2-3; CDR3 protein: CASSLNRSPTQYF
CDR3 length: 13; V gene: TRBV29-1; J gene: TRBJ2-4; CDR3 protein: CSVGSPLLGIQYF
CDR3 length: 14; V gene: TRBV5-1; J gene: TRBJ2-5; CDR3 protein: CASSRPRTGETQYF
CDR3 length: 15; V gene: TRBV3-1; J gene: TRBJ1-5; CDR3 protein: CASSGTEGSNQPQHF
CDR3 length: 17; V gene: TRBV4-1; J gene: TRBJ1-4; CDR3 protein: CASSQRGQGRLNEKLFF
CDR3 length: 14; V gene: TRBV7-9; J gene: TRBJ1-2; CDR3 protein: CASSLTETDYGYTF
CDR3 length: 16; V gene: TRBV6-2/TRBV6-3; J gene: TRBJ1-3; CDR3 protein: CASSPRQGISGNTIYF
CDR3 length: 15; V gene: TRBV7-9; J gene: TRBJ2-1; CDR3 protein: CASSGRSGPYNEQFF
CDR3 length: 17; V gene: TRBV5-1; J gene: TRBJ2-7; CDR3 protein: CASSLRPTTSVSYEQYF
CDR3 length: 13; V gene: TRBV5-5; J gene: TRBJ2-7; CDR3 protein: CASRRGPQNEQYF
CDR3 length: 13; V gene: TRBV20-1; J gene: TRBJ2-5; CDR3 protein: CSAPGQRRETQYF
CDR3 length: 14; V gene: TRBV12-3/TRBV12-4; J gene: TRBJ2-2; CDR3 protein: CASSLFQSSGELFF
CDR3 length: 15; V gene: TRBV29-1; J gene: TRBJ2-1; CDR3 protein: CSVEASAVSYNEQFF